The 11 T cell receptor beta chains below all came from one sample that was sequenced in a study of regulatory T cells in long-lasting Graves disease (dated by TCRdb to about 2021). The intended sense of this specimen's time point label: newly diagnosed GD, antithyroid drugs for less than 3 months. RNA was extracted from PBMCs in TRIzol for both TCR sequencing and RNA sequencing. The receptor library was made with multiplex PCR. Reads for this sample came from an Illumina HiSeq 4000. iRepertoire HTBI primers and Arm-PCR amplification of CDR3 regions were used to construct TCR beta libraries. TCRdb cleaned the public reads at Q25 with fastp, built clones with MiXCR and kept in-frame beta chains. Rows with one shared CDR3 protein collapse into an entry with the most common genes and DNA. In all, the sample holds about 330,000 distinct CDR3 sequences, and roughly 15% of those were seen once. 20% to 25% of the sample comes from the top ten.

These data were also reused for a study on T cells in Graves' hyperthyroidism and ophthalmopathy.

This sample comprised peripheral blood mononuclear cells (PBMCs), obtained at new diagnosis, from a patient treated with antithyroid drugs. The source of these receptors is a woman aged 18 to 35 with Graves disease. Donor details come from another sample of the same person, matched by shared clones.

This chain uses TRBV29-1 with TRBJ1-4; 7 bases match TRBD1. V was pared by 7 bases and J by 6 bases, with 8 bases of the junction left unmatched. CDR3 length: 13 residues. From germline, CDR1 is SQVTM and CDR2 ANQGSEA. The CDR3 sequence: CSALTGTDEKLFF. The CDR3 bases are TGCAGCGCTCTAACCGGGACAGATGAAAAACTGTTTTTT.

This clonotype was observed many times. The gene calls are TRBV3-1 and TRBJ2-2, with 10 nucleotides matching TRBD2. V lost 4 bases and J lost 7; bases outside the gene matches: 6. This CDR3 is built from 15 residues. Germline V gene lookup returns CDR1 LGHDT and CDR2 YNNKEL (reference sequence). The CDR3 DNA reads TGTGCCAGCAGCCGGCTAGCGGGAGATAACGGGGAGCTGTTTTTT. The encoded protein is CASSRLAGDNGELFF.

This clonotype showed up just a few times. This sequence joins TRBV29-1 and TRBJ2-7, with D perhaps TRBD1 (5 bases). CDR3 length: 14 residues. V lost 2 bases, J lost 2 bases, and 13 bases lay in between. From germline, CDR1 is SQVTM and CDR2 ANQGSEA. The CDR3 is CSVESTGTPYEQYF. The CDR3 DNA reads TGCAGCGTTGAATCAACAGGAACTCCCTACGAGCAGTACTTC.

This clonotype has ten or more counts. The chain links TRBV28 to TRBJ2-3; D is unclear. Looked up from germline, CDR1 is MDHEN and CDR2 is SYDVKM. CDR3 length: 14 residues. V was cut by 5 bases and J by 0 bases, with 9 bases left in between. CDR3 nucleotide sequence: TGTGCCAGCAGTCAAGGCGGTAGCACAGATACGCAGTATTTT. It specifies CASSQGGSTDTQYF. Variable domain in full (rest from reference TRBV28 and TRBJ2-3): DVKVTQSSRYLVKRTGEKVFLECVQDMDHENMFWYRQDPGLGLRLIYFSYDVKMKEKGDIPEGYSVSREKKERFSLILESASTNQTSMYLCASSQGGSTDTQYFGPGTRLTVL.

This clonotype was observed a handful of times. This chain joins TRBV3-1 and TRBJ1-2; 7 bases fit TRBD1. J lost 2 bases, V lost 1 base, and 1 base had no gene match. This CDR3 is built from 14 residues. Per germline, CDR1 LGHDT and CDR2 YNNKEL (reference sequence). CDR3 loop: CASSQGDRNYGYTF. The CDR3 bases are TGTGCCAGCAGCCAAGGGGACAGAAACTATGGCTACACCTTC.

This clonotype has a handful of counts. The V and J genes are TRBV3-1 and TRBJ2-4; D unclear. The germline gives CDR1 LGHDT, CDR2 YNNKEL (reference sequence). The CDR3 sequence is 14 residues long. Trimming stripped 1 base from V and 1 base from J, with 5 bases between. The CDR3 nucleotides are TGTGCCAGCAGCCAAGTGGGCGCCAAAAACATTCAGTACTTC. This gives the protein CASSQVGAKNIQYF.

The sample holds a few counts of this clonotype. The CDR3 sequence is CASSSFAVYNEQFF. The CDR3 DNA reads TGTGCCAGCAGTTCCTTTGCGGTATACAATGAGCAGTTCTTC. The chain recombines TRBV28 with TRBJ2-1, with D unclear. V gave up 4 bases and J gave up 4 bases, with 11 bases separating them. Germline V lookup: CDR1 MDHEN, CDR2 SYDVKM. This CDR3 contains 14 residues.

About this clonotype itself: It may be a read error: a sequence one base away is much more abundant. The conserved phenylalanine or tryptophan is not found at the CDR3 terminus, so this likely reflects a read error. The gene calls are TRBV20-1 and TRBJ2-7, with TRBD2 matching 11 bases. This CDR3 has 13 residues. The germline V gene has CDR1 DFQATT and CDR2 SNEGSKA (reference sequence). The junction had 6 bases not matched to a gene; V was cut back by 4 bases and J by 7 bases. Here the CDR3 DNA reads TGCAGTGCTAAGACTAGCGGGGCTCGAGAGCAGTACCTC. Translated, it gives CSAKTSGAREQYL.

This clonotype was detected only a few times. This chain uses TRBV27 with TRBJ2-1; 11 bases align to TRBD2. The CDR3 consists of 14 residues. J gave up 8 bases and V 8 bases, and 8 bases lay outside the gene matches. Germline assignment: CDR1 MNHEY and CDR2 SMNVEV (reference sequence). The DNA of the CDR3 is TGTGCCAGCCATGATAGCGGGAGGGCGGATGAGCAGTTCTTC. Translation gives CASHDSGRADEQFF.

This clonotype was counted many times. V is TRBV28 and J is TRBJ2-5, with D unclear. Trimming pared 5 bases from V and 0 bases from J, leaving 7 bases between. This CDR3 spans 13 amino acids. Germline assignment: CDR1 MDHEN and CDR2 SYDVKM. The CDR3 DNA sequence: TGTGCCAGCAGTCCTCGGAACCAAGAGACCCAGTACTTC. It codes for CASSPRNQETQYF.

This clonotype was counted between two and nine times. The CDR3 loop reads CASRLLAGTTGELFF. Here the CDR3 DNA reads TGCGCCAGCAGGCTACTAGCGGGGACCACCGGGGAGCTGTTTTTT. The chain has TRBV5-1 and TRBJ2-2, with 10 bases lining up with TRBD2. The CDR3 length is 15 residues. V trimming: 5 bases; J trimming: 4 bases; junction bases outside the gene matches: 5. Per germline, CDR1 SGHRS and CDR2 YFSETQ. The variable domain in full, completed from reference TRBV5-1 and TRBJ2-2, reads KAGVTQTPRYLIKTRGQQVTLSCSPISGHRSVSWYQQTPGQGLQFLFEYFSETQRNKGNFPGRFSGRQFSNSRSEMNVSTLELGDSALYLCASRLLAGTTGELFFGEGSRLTVL.